A single sample is the source of the 21 T cell receptor beta chains below, sequenced in a study of cytomegalovirus exposure and HLA in healthy donors. PCR employed 60 Vbeta and 13 Jbeta primers. Using immunoSEQ multiplex PCR, the repertoire was profiled, and TCRdb retains in-frame clones only, with some absent. The table shows 170,000 or so clones, with around four fifths occurring only once. Sequenced sample: PBMCs. Every receptor here comes from a man between 50 and 59 years old in good health and CMV-seronegative.

In its sample, this clone was seen once. Its ends do not fully match the called genes, so a read error is possible. This sample includes further DNA sequences coding for the same CDR3. The chain has TRBV9 and TRBJ1-1; a possible D gene is TRBD1 (6 bases). The length of the CDR3 is 13 residues. The V gene's germline CDR1 is SGDLS and CDR2 YYNGEE. CDR3 amino acids: CASSSTGNTEAFF. DNA for the CDR3: TGTGCCAGCAGCAGCACAGGGAACACCGAAGCTTTCTTT.

The J gene is TRBJ1-2, the V gene TRBV19, with D possibly TRBD1 on 5 matching bases. This CDR3 is 14 amino acids long. Germline V CDR1 and CDR2: LNHDA, SQIVND (reference sequence). V was cut by 4 bases and J by 4 bases, with 13 bases left in between. CDR3 coding DNA: TGTGCCAGTAGTACCGGACGGGGGGTCTATGGCTACACCTTC. It encodes CASSTGRGVYGYTF.

The chain couples TRBV18 to TRBJ2-5; 7 bases agree with TRBD1. Germline V gene sequence: CDR1 KGHSH, CDR2 LQKENI. V shed 3 bases, J shed 3 bases, and the junction held 1 base outside the gene matches. CDR3 length equals 13 residues. CDR3 sequence reads: CASSPGQKETQYF. The CDR3 coding sequence is TGTGCCAGCTCACCGGGACAGAAAGAGACCCAGTACTTC.

The chain is built from TRBV5-4 and TRBJ1-3; 7 bases fit TRBD1. The V gene's germline CDR1 is SGHNT and CDR2 YYREEE (reference sequence). The J segment lost 4 bases and the V segment lost 3 bases, leaving 4 bases of the junction unmatched. CDR3 length: 14 residues. DNA for the CDR3: TGTGCCAGCAGCTCCATGGACAGGGGAAACACCATATATTTT. It translates to CASSSMDRGNTIYF.

The V and J genes are TRBV6-5 and TRBJ2-5; maybe TRBD1 (5 bases). Trimming cost V 5 bases and J 6 bases, with 13 bases left between them. Germline CDR1 is MNHEY and CDR2 is SVGAGI. This CDR3 has 13 residues. CDR3 sequence reads: CASSTPGLKTQYF. The CDR3 region has the DNA TGTGCCAGCAGTACCCCAGGGTTGAAGACCCAGTACTTC.

The J gene is TRBJ1-6, the V gene TRBV7-2; unclear D gene. Germline V CDR1 and CDR2: SGHTA, FQGNSA. CDR3 length equals 13 residues. Trimming cost V 3 bases and J 7 bases, with 7 bases left between them. CDR3: CASSFPFNSPLHF. The CDR3 region has the DNA TGTGCCAGCAGCTTCCCCTTCAATTCACCCCTCCACTTT.

This chain connects TRBV7-3 to TRBJ2-1, with a weak D call TRBD1 (6 bases). The V gene's germline CDR1 is SGHTA and CDR2 FQGTGA. This CDR3 comprises 16 residues. Trimming took 1 base from V and 4 from J, leaving 14 bases between them. CDR3 region: CASSLRQAASYNEQFF. The CDR3 DNA reads as TGTGCCAGCAGCTTAAGACAGGCTGCTTCATACAATGAGCAGTTCTTC. The entire variable domain, with the rest obtained from reference TRBV7-3 and TRBJ2-1, is as follows: GAGVSQTPSNKVTEKGKYVELRCDPISGHTALYWYRQSLGQGPEFLIYFQGTGAADDSGLPNDRFFAVRPEGSVSTLKIQRTERGDSAVYLCASSLRQAASYNEQFFGPGTRLTVL.

The gene calls are TRBV27 and TRBJ1-2; no definite D call. V was pared by 3 bases and J by 2 bases, with 7 bases between. Germline V gives CDR1 MNHEY, CDR2 SMNVEV (reference sequence). The CDR3 is 13 residues long. For the CDR3, the DNA is TGTGCCAGCAGTTTGAGGGAAAACTATGGCTACACCTTC. This gives the protein CASSLRENYGYTF.

V usage is TRBV7-8 and J usage is TRBJ2-7; 7 positions agree with TRBD1. Losses at the gene ends were 1 base for V and 1 base for J; bases not matched to a gene: 7. Germline CDR1 reads SGHVS; CDR2 reads FQNEAQ. CDR3 length equals 16 residues. CDR3 protein: CASSLVLAGGSYEQYF. The CDR3 DNA is TGTGCCAGCAGCTTAGTTTTGGCAGGGGGATCCTACGAGCAGTACTTC.

The chain couples TRBV2 to TRBJ1-2, with a weak D call TRBD1 (5 bases). The CDR3 is made up of 15 amino acids. The germline V gene encodes CDR1 SNHLY and CDR2 FYNNEI. V lost 4 bases and J lost 4, with 16 bases in between. The CDR3 spells CASSAQGLHSYGYTF. The DNA for the CDR3 is TGTGCCAGCAGTGCTCAGGGTTTGCATTCCTATGGCTACACCTTC.

The chain uses TRBV30 and TRBJ2-3; tentative D call: TRBD2 (6 bases). Germline loops: CDR1 GTSNPN, CDR2 SVGIG (reference sequence). Trimming stripped 3 bases from V and 1 base from J, with 20 bases between. CDR3 size: 17 residues. The CDR3 reads CAWSQRRDLSRTDTQYF. The CDR3 region has the DNA TGTGCCTGGAGCCAAAGGCGGGACCTCTCGCGCACAGATACGCAGTATTTT.

The chain couples TRBV18 to TRBJ1-1, with D perhaps TRBD1 (5 bases). The germline CDR1 and CDR2 sequences are KGHSH and LQKENI. The CDR3 length is 16 residues. The ends were cut back, 3 bases at V and 1 base at J, with 15 bases in the middle. CDR3 loop: CASSPRRGEGNTEAFF. The CDR3 bases are TGTGCCAGCTCACCGAGGAGGGGCGAAGGGAACACTGAAGCTTTCTTT.

V usage is TRBV5-1 and J usage is TRBJ2-2, with D tentatively TRBD1 (5 bases). CDR1 is SGHRS and CDR2 is YFSETQ in the germline V gene. The CDR3 contains 15 residues. V was trimmed by 1 base and J by 4 bases, leaving 11 bases between them. The CDR3 bases are TGCGCCAGCAGCTTGATGCAGGGAACCACCGGGGAGCTGTTTTTT. This encodes CASSLMQGTTGELFF.

V gene TRBV5-1 combines with J gene TRBJ2-7; 16 positions agree with TRBD2. The CDR3 runs 17 residues. Germline trimming cut 4 bases from V and 5 bases from J; bases unmatched to any gene: 9. Germline lookup yields CDR1 SGHRS and CDR2 YFSETQ. The CDR3 region has the DNA TGCGCCAGCAGCGGGGGGACTAGCGGGGGGGCCATAGACGAGCAGTACTTC. Encoded protein: CASSGGTSGGAIDEQYF. The full variable domain, its missing parts supplied by reference TRBV5-1 and TRBJ2-7, is KAGVTQTPRYLIKTRGQQVTLSCSPISGHRSVSWYQQTPGQGLQFLFEYFSETQRNKGNFPGRFSGRQFSNSRSEMNVSTLELGDSALYLCASSGGTSGGAIDEQYFGPGTRLTVT.

The chain uses TRBV7-2 and TRBJ1-4, with D possibly TRBD1 on 6 matching bases. The V gene lost 2 bases and the J gene lost 4 bases, with 14 bases spanning the gap. Germline V gene sequence: CDR1 SGHTA, CDR2 FQGNSA. CDR3 length: 16 residues. Here the CDR3 reads CASSLLPGQINEKLFF. The DNA of the CDR3 is TGTGCCAGCAGCTTACTGCCTGGACAGATTAATGAAAAACTGTTTTTT.

The chain employs TRBV4-1 and TRBJ1-5; tentative D call: TRBD1 (6 bases). There are 15 residues in the CDR3. Germline lookup yields CDR1 MGHRA and CDR2 YSYEKL. Trimming removed 0 bases at V and 2 bases at J, with 8 bases between. DNA of the CDR3: TGCGCCAGCAGCCAAGATCCAGGGGGCAATCAGCCCCAGCATTTT. This encodes CASSQDPGGNQPQHF.

The chain joins TRBV4-3 to TRBJ1-2; D is ambiguous. The CDR3 loop spans 17 amino acids. Germline loops: CDR1 LGHNA, CDR2 YSLEER. V was pared by 0 bases and J by 1 base, with 15 bases between. The CDR3 loop reads CASSQDLSTLFNYGYTF. CDR3 DNA: TGCGCCAGCAGCCAAGACTTGTCGACACTTTTTAACTATGGCTACACCTTC.

V is TRBV7-3 and J is TRBJ2-1; perhaps TRBD2 as D (5 bases). CDR1 is SGHTA, CDR2 FQGTGA, per germline. There are 10 residues in the CDR3. Trimming stripped 10 bases from V and 7 bases from J, with 8 bases between. In DNA, the CDR3 is TGTGCCACGGGGAGTAATGAGCAGTTCTTC. Amino acid sequence: CATGSNEQFF.

This clone was counted once. V and J are TRBV10-3 and TRBJ2-3; 13 positions match TRBD2. The germline gives CDR1 ENHRY, CDR2 SYGVKD. J lost 5 bases, V lost 7 bases, and 3 bases had no gene match. The length of the CDR3 is 14 residues. The CDR3 reads CAIKTSGRLDTQYF. In DNA, the CDR3 is TGTGCCATCAAGACTAGCGGGAGGTTAGATACGCAGTATTTT.

In this sample, this clone turned up once. The V gene is TRBV14, the J gene TRBJ2-3; weak D call: TRBD1 (5 bases). This CDR3 comprises 15 residues. Germline CDR1 and CDR2: SGHDN and FVKESK. Deletions cut 1 base from V and 6 bases from J, with 14 bases between. In nucleotides, the CDR3 is TGTGCCAGCAGCCAAGTAGGTTTGACAGCCGATACGCAGTATTTT. The encoded protein is CASSQVGLTADTQYF.

This rearrangement joins TRBV7-2 to TRBJ2-7; 10 bases align to TRBD1. V was pared by 4 bases and J by 9 bases, with 9 bases of the junction left unmatched. CDR3 length equals 14 residues. Germline V gives CDR1 SGHTA, CDR2 FQGNSA. In nucleotides, the CDR3 is TGTGCCAGCAGCTCCGGGACAGGGGAAAGAAGGCAGTACTTC. The encoded protein is CASSSGTGERRQYF. The complete variable domain, with remaining parts taken from reference TRBV7-2 and TRBJ2-7, reads GAGVSQSPSNKVTEKGKDVELRCDPISGHTALYWYRQSLGQGLEFLIYFQGNSAPDKSGLPSDRFSAERTGGSVSTLTIQRTQQEDSAVYLCASSSGTGERRQYFGPGTRLTVT.